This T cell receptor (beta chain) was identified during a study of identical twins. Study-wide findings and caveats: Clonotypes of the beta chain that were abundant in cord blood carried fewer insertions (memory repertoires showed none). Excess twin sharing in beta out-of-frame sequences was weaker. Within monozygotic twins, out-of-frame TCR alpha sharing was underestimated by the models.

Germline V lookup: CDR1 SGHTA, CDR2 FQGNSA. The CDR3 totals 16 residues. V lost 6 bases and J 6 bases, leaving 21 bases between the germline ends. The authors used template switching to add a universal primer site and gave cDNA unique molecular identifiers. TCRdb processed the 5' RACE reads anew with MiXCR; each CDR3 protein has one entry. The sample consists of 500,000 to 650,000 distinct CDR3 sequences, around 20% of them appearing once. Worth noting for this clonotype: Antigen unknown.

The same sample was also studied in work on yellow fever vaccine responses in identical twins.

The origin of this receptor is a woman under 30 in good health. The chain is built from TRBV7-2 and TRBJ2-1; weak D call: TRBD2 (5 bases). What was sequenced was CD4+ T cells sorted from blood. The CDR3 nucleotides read TGTGCCAGCAGTCGACAAGGTGGGCTAGCCAGCAATGAGCAGTTCTTC. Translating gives CASSRQGGLASNEQFF.